What follows are 30 T cell receptor beta chains derived from one specimen sequenced in a study of blood T cell repertoires in COVID-19. Sequencing was performed with immunoSEQ multiplex PCR; in TCRdb, only in-frame clones are kept and a portion is missing. The sample consists of approximately 300,000 clones, 70% to 90% of them appearing once. Sequencing was carried out using PBMCs or T cells enriched from blood (not recorded which). The receptors come from a woman in her thirties who had recovered from COVID-19.

The chain is built from TRBV5-1 and TRBJ2-1; 8 bases are a match to TRBD2. In germline, CDR1 is SGHRS, CDR2 YFSETQ. The CDR3 has 14 residues. Trimming at V came to 4 bases and at J to 7 bases, leaving 7 bases not matched to a gene. Written as DNA, the CDR3 is TGCGCCAGCAGCCTCGGGGGGGCGCCGAATGAGCAGTTCTTC. Amino acids: CASSLGGAPNEQFF. Using reference TRBV5-1 and TRBJ2-1 for the parts outside the CDR3, the full variable domain is KAGVTQTPRYLIKTRGQQVTLSCSPISGHRSVSWYQQTPGQGLQFLFEYFSETQRNKGNFPGRFSGRQFSNSRSEMNVSTLELGDSALYLCASSLGGAPNEQFFGPGTRLTVL.

The rearrangement uses TRBV7-9 and TRBJ2-2, with 7 bases identical to TRBD2. The CDR3 contains 18 residues. J was trimmed by 2 bases and V by 5 bases; bases with no gene match: 14. Germline CDR1 is SEHNR and CDR2 is FQNEAQ (reference sequence). The CDR3 coding sequence is TGTGCCAGCAGCCCCTGGGGGGGGGTAGGAGTCAACACCGGGGAGCTGTTTTTT. This encodes CASSPWGGVGVNTGELFF.

This chain uses TRBV13 with TRBJ1-1; D might be TRBD1 (6 bases). Trimming took off 3 bases at V and 4 bases at J, with 12 bases between the two ends. This CDR3 has 14 residues. Per the germline V gene, CDR1 is PRHDT and CDR2 is FYEKMQ (reference sequence). CDR3 sequence reads: CASSLGGGSTEAFF. CDR3 DNA: TGTGCCAGCAGCTTGGGTGGGGGCTCCACTGAAGCTTTCTTT.

The chain carries TRBV19 and TRBJ1-1; D unclear. The V and J ends lost 6 bases and 4 bases respectively, with 9 bases between them. CDR1 and CDR2 (germline): LNHDA, SQIVND (reference sequence). CDR3 length: 12 amino acids. CDR3 protein: CASSPPGTEAFF. The CDR3 coding sequence is TGTGCCAGTAGCCCCCCGGGCACTGAAGCTTTCTTT.

The chain links TRBV11-2 to TRBJ1-2, with D tentatively TRBD1 (5 bases). Between the trimmed V and J ends, which lost 5 bases and 10 bases, there was a span of 17 bases. CDR1 and CDR2 (germline): SGHAT, FQNNGV. This CDR3 has 13 amino acids. The CDR3 reads CASSPGFLGSYTF. As DNA, the CDR3 is TGTGCCAGCAGCCCAGGGTTTTTGGGTTCCTACACCTTC.

The chain joins TRBV5-6 to TRBJ1-1; D is uncertain. The CDR3 is 14 amino acids. Trimming took off 4 bases at V and 5 bases at J, with 15 bases between the two ends. Germline lookup yields CDR1 SGHDT and CDR2 YYEEEE. Here the CDR3 DNA reads TGTGCCAGCAGCGACTCCCCTAGCGTAACTGAAGCTTTCTTT. Protein sequence: CASSDSPSVTEAFF.

The chain uses TRBV5-4 and TRBJ1-4, with 9 positions matching TRBD1. The length of the CDR3 is 16 residues. The germline gives CDR1 SGHNT, CDR2 YYREEE (reference sequence). The V segment lost 0 bases and the J segment 8 bases; nucleotides outside the gene matches: 8. CDR3 coding DNA: TGTGCCAGCAGCTTGGAGGCGGCGGACAGGGGCGAAAAACTGTTTTTT. Its translation: CASSLEAADRGEKLFF.

The genes are TRBV7-2 and TRBJ1-1; 9 bases map to TRBD1. This CDR3 region has 11 residues. The germline V gene has CDR1 SGHTA and CDR2 FQGNSA. Unmatched junction bases numbered 4, after V lost 6 bases and J lost 11 bases. CDR3 DNA: TGTGCCAGCAGTAACAGGGGGCATGCTTTCTTT. It specifies CASSNRGHAFF.

In this sample, this clone turned up a few times. The chain is built from TRBV14 and TRBJ1-6; D is perhaps TRBD1 (6 bases). Trimming pared 2 bases from V and 9 bases from J, leaving 11 bases between. The CDR3 is 14 residues long. Germline CDR1 is SGHDN and CDR2 is FVKESK. The DNA for the CDR3 is TGTGCCAGCAGCCAAACCGGCAGGGGTTCACCCCTCCACTTT. Translated, it gives CASSQTGRGSPLHF.

The CDR3 sequence is CASSSLGLSANTEAFF. DNA for the CDR3: TGCGCCAGCAGCTCCCTGGGACTCTCCGCGAACACTGAAGCTTTCTTT. The chain has TRBV5-1 and TRBJ1-1, with a weak D call TRBD1 (5 bases). The CDR3 is 16 amino acids. Trimming removed 3 bases at V and 1 base at J, with 16 bases between. Germline-derived CDR1 and CDR2 are SGHRS and YFSETQ.

V usage is TRBV7-8 and J usage is TRBJ2-1; 12 bases fit TRBD2. The germline gives CDR1 SGHVS, CDR2 FQNEAQ. The V gene end was trimmed by 4 bases and the J gene end by 4 bases; junction bases not matched to a gene: 5. This CDR3 spans 16 amino acids. In DNA form, the CDR3 reads TGTGCCAGCAGCTCGCCACTAGCGGGGGGTTACAATGAGCAGTTCTTC. Its protein is CASSSPLAGGYNEQFF.

This chain uses TRBV7-9 with TRBJ2-1; 7 bases align to TRBD1. The CDR3 is 13 amino acids. The junction had 8 bases not matched to a gene; V was cut back by 5 bases and J by 10 bases. The germline CDR1 and CDR2 sequences are SEHNR and FQNEAQ (reference sequence). CDR3 loop: CASSARTGSEQFF. Written as DNA, the CDR3 is TGTGCCAGCAGCGCTAGGACAGGCAGCGAGCAGTTCTTC. Together with reference TRBV7-9 and TRBJ2-1, the CDR3 gives the full variable domain: DTGVSQNPRHKITKRGQNVTFRCDPISEHNRLYWYRQTLGQGPEFLTYFQNEAQLEKSRLLSDRFSAERPKGSFSTLEIQRTEQGDSAMYLCASSARTGSEQFFGPGTRLTVL.

This chain connects TRBV5-5 to TRBJ2-1; D is uncertain. The ends were cut back, 0 bases at V and 11 bases at J, with 9 bases in the middle. In germline, CDR1 is SGHKS, CDR2 YYEKEE (reference sequence). This CDR3 is built from 12 residues. CDR3 loop: CASSLVAYQQFF. The DNA of the CDR3 is TGTGCCAGCAGCTTGGTCGCCTATCAGCAGTTCTTC.

This clone was found once. V is TRBV9 and J is TRBJ2-2; 8 nucleotides line up with TRBD1. Germline CDR1 is SGDLS and CDR2 is YYNGEE. The CDR3 totals 16 residues. The V gene end was trimmed by 3 bases and the J gene end by 5 bases; junction bases not matched to a gene: 9. The chain's CDR3 is CASSGPQGARTGELFF. CDR3 nucleotides: TGTGCCAGCAGCGGCCCCCAGGGGGCCCGGACCGGGGAGCTGTTTTTT. The complete variable domain, with remaining parts taken from reference TRBV9 and TRBJ2-2, reads DSGVTQTPKHLITATGQRVTLRCSPRSGDLSVYWYQQSLDQGLQFLIQYYNGEERAKGNILERFSAQQFPDLHSELNLSSLELGDSALYFCASSGPQGARTGELFFGEGSRLTVL.

V is TRBV7-3 and J is TRBJ2-1; D remains unclear. Germline assignment: CDR1 SGHTA and CDR2 FQGTGA. The CDR3 covers 13 residues. Trimming left V 5 bases short and J 10 bases short, with 15 bases between. CDR3 bases: TGTGCCAGCAGCCCCGGTCAGGCTGGCGAGCAGTTCTTC. This sequence encodes CASSPGQAGEQFF.

The chain couples TRBV7-8 to TRBJ1-3; a possible D gene is TRBD1 (6 bases). Germline V gives CDR1 SGHVS, CDR2 FQNEAQ. The V end was cut by 2 bases, the J end by 4 bases, with 15 bases between. The CDR3 is 16 amino acids. This CDR3 is CASSLKTGFSGNTIYF. In DNA, the CDR3 is TGTGCCAGCAGCTTAAAGACAGGCTTCTCAGGAAACACCATATATTTT. Full variable domain (remainder filled in from reference TRBV7-8 and TRBJ1-3): GAGVSQSPRYKVAKRGQDVALRCDPISGHVSLFWYQQALGQGPEFLTYFQNEAQLDKSGLPSDRFFAERPEGSVSTLKIQRTQQEDSAVYLCASSLKTGFSGNTIYFGEGSWLTVV.

V is TRBV3-1 (or the pseudogene TRBV3-2) and J is TRBJ1-1; D is perhaps TRBD1 (5 bases). The CDR3 length is 15 residues. V lost 1 base, J lost 5 bases, and 14 bases lay in between. Germline V gene lookup returns CDR1 LGHDT and CDR2 YNNKEL (reference sequence). CDR3 DNA sequence: TGTGCCAGCAGCCAAGCCGGGGGAGGGGTTACTGAAGCTTTCTTT. Translating it yields CASSQAGGGVTEAFF.

The chain couples TRBV27 to TRBJ1-5; 9 nucleotides line up with TRBD1. The CDR3 has 15 amino acids. Trimming removed 5 bases from V and 5 bases from J; junction bases left unmatched: 7. The V gene's germline CDR1 is MNHEY and CDR2 SMNVEV (reference sequence). The CDR3 is CASSTRQGGDQPQHF. The CDR3 nucleotides read TGTGCCAGCAGTACCCGACAGGGGGGGGATCAGCCCCAGCATTTT.

This clone was detected only a few times. This chain links TRBV6-2 or TRBV6-3 with TRBJ1-3, with D unresolved. The V end was cut by 6 bases, the J end by 3 bases, with 9 bases between. This CDR3 has 13 residues. Looked up from germline, CDR1 is MNHEY and CDR2 is SVGEGT. The CDR3 loop reads CASSLSFGNTIYF. The CDR3 coding sequence is TGTGCCAGCAGCCTATCGTTTGGAAACACCATATATTTT.

DNA for the CDR3: TGTGCCAGCAGCCATCGCGGGGGGCACTCCTACAATGAGCAGTTCTTC. Amino acids: CASSHRGGHSYNEQFF. J is TRBJ2-1 and V is TRBV11-2, with 8 nucleotides matching TRBD2. J gave up 0 bases and V 5 bases, and 6 bases lay outside the gene matches. The CDR3 contains 16 residues. CDR1 and CDR2 from the germline V gene are SGHAT and FQNNGV.

This chain joins TRBV5-6 and TRBJ1-5, with a possible D match to TRBD1 (5 bases). V was trimmed by 2 bases and J by 7 bases, leaving 13 bases between them. CDR1 is SGHDT, CDR2 YYEEEE, per germline. CDR3 size: 14 residues. CDR3 amino acids: CASSLLGREQPQHF. The CDR3 DNA follows: TGTGCCAGCAGCTTACTGGGGCGGGAACAGCCCCAGCATTTT.

The chain carries TRBV7-8 and TRBJ2-1, with 12 bases lining up with TRBD2. The CDR3 extends over 15 amino acids. The V gene's germline CDR1 is SGHVS and CDR2 FQNEAQ. V was pared by 2 bases and J by 9 bases, with 5 bases of the junction left unmatched. CDR3 amino acids: CASSLLAGGKGEQFF. CDR3 DNA sequence: TGTGCCAGCAGCTTACTAGCGGGGGGGAAGGGTGAGCAGTTCTTC.

Of note for this clone: A junction end diverges from the germline sequence, so it may reflect a read error. The rearrangement links TRBV2 to TRBJ1-1; 7 positions match TRBD1. The CDR3 extends over 15 amino acids. Germline V gene data show CDR1 as SNHLY and CDR2 as FYNNEI. The CDR3 loop is CASSEDRVSGNEAFF. The CDR3 nucleotides are TGTGCCAGCAGCGAAGACAGGGTTTCTGGAAATGAAGCTTTCTTT.

The rearrangement uses TRBV10-1 and TRBJ2-2; tentatively, D is TRBD1 (6 bases). V was trimmed by 7 bases and J by 3 bases, leaving 12 bases between them. The germline gives CDR1 WNHNN, CDR2 SYGVQD (reference sequence). The CDR3 has 14 residues. CDR3 coding DNA: TGCGCCAGCACCTGGGACATCCACACCGGGGAGCTGTTTTTT. The encoded protein is CASTWDIHTGELFF.

The chain has TRBV30 and TRBJ2-5; 9 bases align to TRBD1. Germline-derived CDR1 and CDR2 are GTSNPN and SVGIG (reference sequence). V lost 4 bases to trimming and J lost 4 bases; unmatched junction nucleotides: 7. This CDR3 spans 14 amino acids. CDR3 sequence: CAWNWGQGGETQYF. DNA for the CDR3: TGTGCCTGGAATTGGGGACAGGGAGGAGAGACCCAGTACTTC.

Here the CDR3 reads CSVVGDTHEQYF. The CDR3, as DNA: TGCAGCGTTGTTGGGGACACCCACGAGCAGTACTTC. V is TRBV29-1 and J is TRBJ2-7; D might be TRBD1 (6 bases). The V end was cut by 4 bases, the J end by 5 bases, with 12 bases between. The CDR3 is made up of 12 amino acids. From germline, CDR1 is SQVTM and CDR2 ANQGSEA.

This clone was recorded once. The chain employs TRBV6-1 and TRBJ2-7, with D unresolved. The ends were cut back, 2 bases at V and 5 bases at J, with 19 bases in the middle. The CDR3 length is 16 residues. Germline V gene lookup returns CDR1 MNHNS and CDR2 SASEGT. CDR3 protein: CASSELGPVTRHEQYF. CDR3 nucleotide sequence: TGTGCCAGCAGTGAATTGGGCCCTGTTACCCGCCACGAGCAGTACTTC.

The rearrangement uses TRBV29-1 and TRBJ1-2; 9 bases line up with TRBD1. This CDR3 has 13 amino acids. The ends lost 7 bases at V and 2 bases at J; junction bases unmatched: 5. The V gene's germline CDR1 is SQVTM and CDR2 ANQGSEA. The CDR3 sequence: CSGGGQGNYGYTF. The DNA for the CDR3 is TGCAGCGGAGGGGGACAGGGCAACTATGGCTACACCTTC.

As to this clone: The same CDR3 also results from other DNA sequences found in this sample. J is TRBJ1-3 and V is TRBV27, with D tentatively TRBD1 (5 bases). The germline CDR1 and CDR2 sequences are MNHEY and SMNVEV (reference sequence). V was pared by 2 bases and J by 1 base, with 6 bases between. The CDR3 totals 14 residues. In DNA, the CDR3 is TGTGCCAGCAGTTTAAGGGGTTCTGGAAACACCATATATTTT. It specifies CASSLRGSGNTIYF.

The J gene is TRBJ2-1, the V gene TRBV5-1, with TRBD2 matching over 16 bases. Germline V gives CDR1 SGHRS, CDR2 YFSETQ. The CDR3 has 18 amino acids. V trimming: 4 bases; J trimming: 0 bases; junction bases outside the gene matches: 4. CDR3 nucleotide sequence: TGCGCCAGCAGCCCGGGACTAGCGGGGGGGAGCTCCTACAATGAGCAGTTCTTC. Translating it yields CASSPGLAGGSSYNEQFF.